This T cell receptor (beta chain) was found in a study of PD-1 blockade in classical Hodgkin lymphoma. Whole-study results and caveats: It was among complete responders that baseline diversity resembled that of newly diagnosed patients. Those patients who began receiving nivolumab less than 1 year after ASCT had lower diversity, and they were excluded.

The ends were cut back, 2 bases at V and 4 bases at J, with 8 bases in the middle. This CDR3 has 13 amino acids. Germline values: CDR1 SGHKS, CDR2 YYEKEE (reference sequence). As for this clone: Its antigen is still unknown.

Sequenced by immunoSEQ multiplex PCR; TCRdb stores in-frame clones only, minus some. This sample carries 40,000 or so clones, 87% of them seen once, and the ten largest clones take 9% to 10%. There was relapse after autologous stem cell transplantation in every patient, and there was variation in brentuximab vedotin exposure. The gene calls are TRBV5-5 and TRBJ2-3; D is ambiguous. The specimen comprised peripheral blood mononuclear cells (PBMCs), sampled at baseline. This TCR was recovered from a human donor with classical Hodgkin lymphoma. The CDR3 DNA reads as TGTGCCAGCAGCTTCTGGAATTCAGATACGCAGTATTTT. Encoded protein: CASSFWNSDTQYF.